The 26 T cell receptor beta chains reported below all come from one sample, sequenced in a study of human T cells and chemical hapten exposure. As to time point: patch test 1, 2 weeks after DPC sensitization. The treatment: therapeutic diphenylcyclopropenone sensitization with weekly scalp DPC. TCRdb passed the RACE reads through MiXCR, listing each CDR3 protein once. Among fewer than 200,000 distinct CDR3 sequences, under 25% were seen once, and the ten largest hold about 7%. The material sequenced was whole blood, taken in connection with sensitization to the hapten diphenylcyclopropenone (DPC). The receptors come from a woman aged 50 to 60 with alopecia areata. Some clones in this sample may be carry-over from other donors' samples.

This clonotype was detected only a few times. In nucleotides, the CDR3 is TGTGCCATCAGTGAGTCGATGGCTAGCGCTTACAATGAGCAGTTCTTC. It encodes CAISESMASAYNEQFF. This chain links TRBV10-3 with TRBJ2-1; maybe TRBD2 (6 bases). V was shortened by 0 bases and J by 4 bases, with 13 bases between the two germline ends. Looked up from germline, CDR1 is ENHRY and CDR2 is SYGVKD. This CDR3 is 16 amino acids long.

This rearrangement joins TRBV20-1 to TRBJ1-2; D unresolved. Germline CDR1 and CDR2: DFQATT and SNEGSKA (reference sequence). The CDR3 has 13 amino acids. CDR3 amino acids: CSVLNQFDYGYTF. The CDR3 DNA follows: TGCAGCGTCTTAAACCAGTTTGACTATGGCTACACCTTC.

The V gene is TRBV7-2, the J gene TRBJ2-5; TRBD2 matches 10 bases. This CDR3 has 17 residues. The trim removed 0 bases at V and 0 bases at J, leaving 4 bases unmatched. Germline CDR1 reads SGHTA; CDR2 reads FQGNSA. CDR3 sequence reads: CASSLAQLAGNQETQYF. The CDR3 DNA is TGTGCCAGCAGCTTAGCGCAACTAGCGGGAAACCAAGAGACCCAGTACTTC.

At least ten counts were recorded for this clonotype. V is TRBV2 and J is TRBJ1-5; D gene unclear. Trimming pared 4 bases from V and 1 base from J, leaving 11 bases between. The CDR3 has 15 amino acids. Germline loops: CDR1 SNHLY, CDR2 FYNNEI. The CDR3 is CASSVLGSSNQPQHF. The CDR3 DNA sequence: TGTGCCAGCAGTGTGTTAGGGTCGAGCAATCAGCCCCAGCATTTT.

This clonotype occurred many times. This chain uses TRBV7-9 with TRBJ2-1; no firm D call. V lost 0 bases to trimming and J lost 1 base, with 4 bases between them. CDR1 is SEHNR and CDR2 is FQNEAQ in the germline V gene (reference sequence). The CDR3 totals 14 residues. CDR3 in amino acids: CASSLAGSYNEQFF. The CDR3 DNA reads as TGTGCCAGCAGCTTAGCGGGGTCCTACAATGAGCAGTTCTTC.

This clonotype was seen a handful of times. The gene calls are TRBV29-1 and TRBJ1-4; no definite D call. The V gene lost 5 bases and the J gene lost 2 bases, with 15 bases spanning the gap. Germline CDR1 reads SQVTM; CDR2 reads ANQGSEA. This CDR3 region has 15 residues. The CDR3 DNA follows: TGCAGCGTTAGCGACACACGGGCCACTAATGAAAAACTGTTTTTT. Amino acids: CSVSDTRATNEKLFF.

This clonotype was observed a handful of times. The chain uses TRBV24-1 and TRBJ2-1, with TRBD2 matching 11 bases. V shed 2 bases, J shed 10 bases, and the junction held 12 bases outside the gene matches. The CDR3 has 17 residues. Looked up from germline, CDR1 is KGHDR and CDR2 is SFDVKD. Here the CDR3 reads CATSDSPGLAVVGEQFF. The CDR3 DNA reads TGTGCCACCAGTGATTCCCCGGGACTAGCGGTTGTGGGGGAGCAGTTCTTC.

This clonotype was detected only a few times. The rearrangement links TRBV20-1 to TRBJ2-1; TRBD2 matches 12 bases. The CDR3 runs 14 residues. V shed 4 bases, J shed 7 bases, and the junction held 5 bases outside the gene matches. CDR1 is DFQATT and CDR2 is SNEGSKA in the germline V gene (reference sequence). The CDR3 DNA sequence: TGCAGTGCTAAAGGAACTAGCGGGAGGAATGAGCAGTTCTTC. As protein: CSAKGTSGRNEQFF.

This clonotype was detected a few times. J is TRBJ1-2 and V is TRBV10-3; no reliable D call. The CDR3 totals 15 residues. CDR1 ENHRY and CDR2 SYGVKD come from the germline V gene. V lost 0 bases and J 2 bases, leaving 10 bases between the germline ends. Written as DNA, the CDR3 is TGTGCCATCAGTGAGTCTAGTCAGGCCAACTATGGCTACACCTTC. Protein: CAISESSQANYGYTF.

This clonotype was observed a handful of times. The genes are TRBV25-1 and TRBJ2-1, with D possibly being TRBD1 or TRBD2 (5 bases each). V gave up 4 bases and J gave up 0 bases, with 13 bases separating them. The germline V gene encodes CDR1 MGHDK and CDR2 SYGVNS. The CDR3 has 16 residues. CDR3 DNA: TGTGCCAGCAGTGGGGACGGAGAAAGCTCCTACAATGAGCAGTTCTTC. The encoded protein is CASSGDGESSYNEQFF.

V is TRBV9 and J is TRBJ2-1; 8 nucleotides agree with TRBD2. V gave up 0 bases and J gave up 7 bases; unmatched junction bases: 12. Germline V gene lookup returns CDR1 SGDLS and CDR2 YYNGEE. This CDR3 has 17 amino acids. For the CDR3, the DNA is TGTGCCAGCAGCGTAGAAGCTATAGGGACTAGGGTTAATGAGCAGTTCTTC. Residues: CASSVEAIGTRVNEQFF.

In its sample, this clonotype was seen a few times. The chain is built from TRBV29-1 and TRBJ2-3, with D perhaps matching TRBD2 (6 bases). V was cut by 4 bases and J by 4 bases, with 9 bases left in between. This CDR3 has 12 amino acids. The germline V gene encodes CDR1 SQVTM and CDR2 ANQGSEA. CDR3 protein: CSVVGEADTQYF. CDR3 coding DNA: TGCAGCGTTGTAGGGGAGGCAGATACGCAGTATTTT.

Here the CDR3 reads CASSLSGKPINTDTQYF. CDR3 DNA: TGCGCCAGCAGCCTTAGCGGGAAGCCCATAAACACAGATACGCAGTATTTT. V and J are TRBV5-1 and TRBJ2-3; 8 nucleotides match TRBD2. This CDR3 contains 17 residues. The V and J ends lost 4 bases and 2 bases, in that order; junction bases with no gene match: 12. Germline V lookup: CDR1 SGHRS, CDR2 YFSETQ. Using reference TRBV5-1 and TRBJ2-3 for the parts outside the CDR3, the full variable domain is KAGVTQTPRYLIKTRGQQVTLSCSPISGHRSVSWYQQTPGQGLQFLFEYFSETQRNKGNFPGRFSGRQFSNSRSEMNVSTLELGDSALYLCASSLSGKPINTDTQYFGPGTRLTVL.

In its sample, this clonotype was seen a few times. The chain uses TRBV29-1 and TRBJ2-5; 12 bases fit TRBD2. Germline CDR1 is SQVTM and CDR2 is ANQGSEA. Trimming cost V 6 bases and J 5 bases; bases outside gene matches: 10. This CDR3 is 15 amino acids long. This CDR3 reads CSVDRLAGAGETQYF. DNA for the CDR3: TGCAGCGTCGATCGACTAGCGGGAGCTGGTGAGACCCAGTACTTC.

The chain uses TRBV2 and TRBJ1-5; possible D gene TRBD1, 6 bases. The CDR3 runs 16 residues. Germline-derived CDR1 and CDR2 are SNHLY and FYNNEI. V was pared by 6 bases and J by 5 bases, with 20 bases between. CDR3 protein: CASSGGTPNRDQPQHF. The DNA for the CDR3 is TGTGCCAGCAGCGGGGGGACACCGAATAGGGATCAGCCCCAGCATTTT. Full variable domain (outside the CDR3, taken from reference TRBV2 and TRBJ1-5): EPEVTQTPSHQVTQMGQEVILRCVPISNHLYFYWYRQILGQKVEFLVSFYNNEISEKSEIFDDQFSVERPDGSNFTLKIRSTKLEDSAMYFCASSGGTPNRDQPQHFGDGTRLSIL.

This CDR3 reads CASSQVEGGSYEQYF. The CDR3 DNA reads as TGTGCCAGCAGCCAAGTCGAGGGAGGGTCCTACGAGCAGTACTTC. The chain is built from TRBV3-1 and TRBJ2-7; 7 positions agree with TRBD2. Trimming at V came to 1 base and at J to 1 base, leaving 4 bases not matched to a gene. Germline CDR1 and CDR2: LGHDT and YNNKEL (reference sequence). CDR3 length: 15 amino acids.

V gene TRBV3-1 combines with J gene TRBJ2-3; D is ambiguous. The CDR3 loop spans 15 amino acids. The germline V gene has CDR1 LGHDT and CDR2 YNNKEL (reference sequence). Trimming took off 0 bases at V and 4 bases at J, with 11 bases between the two ends. The CDR3 sequence: CASSQEVGSADTQYF. The CDR3 coding sequence is TGTGCCAGCAGCCAAGAGGTTGGAAGCGCAGATACGCAGTATTTT.

A few counts support this clonotype. The chain couples TRBV6-1 to TRBJ2-3; D may be TRBD1 or TRBD2 (5 bases each). CDR1 and CDR2 (germline): MNHNS, SASEGT. Between the trimmed V and J ends, which lost 10 bases and 4 bases, there was a span of 18 bases. CDR3 length: 14 amino acids. The CDR3 region has the DNA TGTGCCACGGGGCAGCGGAGAGGGGCAGATACGCAGTATTTT. Amino acids: CATGQRRGADTQYF.

This clonotype was counted only a few times. The chain links TRBV12-3 or TRBV12-4 to TRBJ1-1, with D unclear. The CDR3 is made up of 14 amino acids. Trimming removed 3 bases at V and 5 bases at J, with 13 bases between. The CDR3, as DNA: TGTGCCAGCAGTTTCCATATAGGAGGGACTGAAGCTTTCTTT. Encoded protein: CASSFHIGGTEAFF.

The chain is built from TRBV9 and TRBJ2-1; a possible D gene is TRBD1 (6 bases). This CDR3 has 17 residues. The V end lost 0 bases, the J end lost 4 bases, and 17 bases lay between the germline ends. Germline lookup yields CDR1 SGDLS and CDR2 YYNGEE. CDR3: CASSVVDTGTTYNEQFF. The CDR3, as DNA: TGTGCCAGCAGCGTAGTCGACACCGGGACAACTTACAATGAGCAGTTCTTC.

The chain joins TRBV5-1 to TRBJ2-7, with D tentatively TRBD2 (6 bases). Deletions cut 2 bases from V and 2 bases from J, with 17 bases between. The CDR3 contains 16 residues. The germline V gene has CDR1 SGHRS and CDR2 YFSETQ. The CDR3 nucleotides read TGCGCCAGCAGCTTTCGAGGGACTCGACCGACCTACGAGCAGTACTTC. Translating it yields CASSFRGTRPTYEQYF.

This clonotype was recorded a few times. The chain recombines TRBV9 with TRBJ1-3; D is uncertain. The CDR3 length is 15 residues. V lost 3 bases and J lost 5, with 15 bases in between. Germline V gene data show CDR1 as SGDLS and CDR2 as YYNGEE. The CDR3, as DNA: TGTGCCAGCAGCGCGTTCTCGACGGGCCGAAACACCATATATTTT. Translating it yields CASSAFSTGRNTIYF.

The V gene is TRBV20-1, the J gene TRBJ2-7; D possibly corresponds to TRBD2 (5 bases). This CDR3 region has 14 residues. CDR1 DFQATT and CDR2 SNEGSKA come from the germline V gene (reference sequence). The ends were cut back, 0 bases at V and 1 base at J, with 10 bases in the middle. CDR3 amino acids: CSARDVQRSYEQYF. The DNA of the CDR3 is TGCAGTGCTAGAGATGTCCAGCGGTCCTACGAGCAGTACTTC.

This clonotype has a handful of counts. This rearrangement joins TRBV12-3 or TRBV12-4 to TRBJ1-4; D is undetermined. The V gene lost 5 bases and the J gene lost 7 bases, with 8 bases spanning the gap. CDR3 length equals 12 residues. CDR3 sequence: CASSTQPEKLFF. The DNA for the CDR3 is TGTGCCAGCAGTACCCAGCCTGAAAAACTGTTTTTT.

This clonotype was found a few times. The V call is TRBV11-2, the J call TRBJ2-5; tentatively, D is TRBD1 (6 bases). V lost 1 base to trimming and J lost 7 bases, with 19 bases between them. Germline CDR1 is SGHAT and CDR2 is FQNNGV. The CDR3 is 16 residues long. CDR3 region: CASSLGQGSRRVTQYF. In DNA form, the CDR3 reads TGTGCCAGCAGCTTAGGCCAGGGGTCACGGCGGGTGACCCAGTACTTC.

The chain joins TRBV20-1 to TRBJ2-2, with 9 bases aligning to TRBD2. Germline V CDR1 and CDR2: DFQATT, SNEGSKA (reference sequence). The J segment lost 4 bases and the V segment lost 8 bases, leaving 5 bases of the junction unmatched. The CDR3 sequence is 13 residues long. The CDR3 bases are TGCAGTTGTAAAGCGGGGGGCACCGGGGAGCTGTTTTTT. Its translation is CSCKAGGTGELFF.